These 8 T cell receptor beta chains were all obtained from the same sample, sequenced in a study of identical twins. TCRdb recomputed calls from the 5' RACE reads with MiXCR, one row per CDR3 protein. The repertoire holds some 1,700,000 distinct CDR3 sequences, with less than 40% as singletons. The specimen sequenced was cord blood. The receptor source for this set is a newborn girl in good health.

The V call is TRBV29-1, the J call TRBJ2-1; 14 bases are shared with TRBD2. J gave up 11 bases and V 8 bases, and 5 bases lay outside the gene matches. From germline, CDR1 is SQVTM and CDR2 ANQGSEA. The CDR3 loop spans 12 amino acids. For the CDR3, the DNA is TGCAGCACCGGGACTAGCGGGAGCAAGCAGTTCTTC. It is translated as CSTGTSGSKQFF.

This clonotype was seen a handful of times. V gene TRBV5-1 combines with J gene TRBJ1-4; no clear D gene. There are 16 residues in the CDR3. The V and J ends lost 3 bases and 4 bases respectively, with 16 bases between them. CDR1 SGHRS and CDR2 YFSETQ come from the germline V gene. The chain's CDR3 is CASSYGGQWGNEKLFF. Here the CDR3 DNA reads TGCGCCAGCAGCTATGGTGGGCAGTGGGGTAATGAAAAACTGTTTTTT.

This rearrangement joins TRBV7-2 to TRBJ2-1; 10 nucleotides align to TRBD2. This CDR3 is 17 amino acids long. V was pared by 1 base and J by 7 bases, with 10 bases of the junction left unmatched. The germline gives CDR1 SGHTA, CDR2 FQGNSA. In DNA form, the CDR3 reads TGTGCCAGCAGCTTAGTGCCCAGCGGGAGGGCAAGGAATGAGCAGTTCTTC. This sequence encodes CASSLVPSGRARNEQFF.

In its sample, this clonotype was seen a few times. CDR3 sequence: CASSLGQQELYGYTF. The DNA of the CDR3 is TGTGCCAGCAGCTTAGGCCAGCAGGAGCTTTATGGCTACACCTTC. The rearrangement joins TRBV7-9 to TRBJ1-2; the D is unclear. V was clipped by 1 base and J by 5 bases, with 14 bases between them. The CDR3 is 15 amino acids. Germline lookup yields CDR1 SEHNR and CDR2 FQNEAQ (reference sequence).

The V gene is TRBV29-1, the J gene TRBJ1-1, with TRBD1 identical over 7 bases. The V and J ends lost 7 bases and 5 bases, in that order; junction bases with no gene match: 1. Per germline, CDR1 SQVTM and CDR2 ANQGSEA. The CDR3 has 10 residues. The CDR3 reads CSGQGTEAFF. DNA for the CDR3: TGCAGCGGACAGGGTACTGAAGCTTTCTTT.

The V call is TRBV6-5, the J call TRBJ2-1, with 7 bases lining up with TRBD1. CDR1 and CDR2 from the germline V gene are MNHEY and SVGAGI. V lost 9 bases to trimming and J lost 13 bases; unmatched junction nucleotides: 12. This CDR3 has 12 residues. The CDR3 is CARRDSGETQFF. The CDR3 DNA reads as TGTGCCAGACGGGACAGTGGAGAGACCCAGTTCTTC.

This clonotype was recorded at least ten times. The chain links TRBV7-8 to TRBJ2-7; D is uncertain. The CDR3 is 11 amino acids. Germline V gene sequence: CDR1 SGHVS, CDR2 FQNEAQ. Trimming left V 1 base short and J 7 bases short, with 5 bases between. CDR3 bases: TGTGCCAGCAGCTTAGAGTGGGAGCAGTACTTC. Translating gives CASSLEWEQYF.

The chain uses TRBV2 and TRBJ1-2; 8 nucleotides line up with TRBD1. With V trimmed by 6 bases and J by 2 bases, 5 bases remained unmatched. The CDR3 sequence is 14 residues long. Germline V gene lookup returns CDR1 SNHLY and CDR2 FYNNEI. Here the CDR3 DNA reads TGTGCCAGCAGCGGGGACAGGTTAAACTATGGCTACACCTTC. As protein: CASSGDRLNYGYTF.